The present TCR beta chain was sequenced within a study of T-cell reconstitution after alpha-beta-depleted transplantation in children. V lost 4 bases and J 7 bases, leaving 20 bases between the germline ends. The CDR3 is made up of 15 amino acids. The V gene's germline CDR1 is MGHRA and CDR2 YSYEKL. A few counts support this clonotype. It was with unique molecular identifiers that the TCRbeta library was prepared. TCRdb passed the PCR reads through MiXCR, listing each CDR3 protein once. The profile covers hundreds of thousands of distinct CDR3 sequences, with around 17% appearing a single time and 3.3% taken by the ten largest.

The chain recombines TRBV4-1 with TRBJ2-7; D assignment may be TRBD1 or TRBD2 (6 bases each). The TCR comes from a human donor who donated a stem cell graft to a child with acute lymphoblastic leukemia. The sequences come from PBMCs from the stem cell graft donor, collected from the stem cell graft. The CDR3 DNA follows: TGCGCCAGCAGCCGGGAGACGGGGGCCCCTTGGGAGCAGTACTTC. Protein product: CASSRETGAPWEQYF.